This T cell receptor (beta chain) was sequenced during a study of spatial heterogeneity in lung cancer. Study context: The study found that TCR transcript counts in tumor regions correlated strongly with a matched bulk RNA-seq T cell module score.

In TCRdb, the 5' RACE reads were re-called with MiXCR into one record per CDR3 protein. The sample records approximately 3,600 distinct CDR3 sequences, about 8.7% being singletons. This clonotype occurred many times. What it binds is not known. Time point of the sample: sample taken at primary tumor resection. The cohort: roughly 72 early-stage, untreated non-small cell lung cancer patients. Without sorting, whole RNA was sequenced from tumor, nontumor lung or frozen PBMC. V gave up 0 bases and J gave up 4 bases, with 11 bases separating them. The CDR3 is made up of 15 amino acids. Germline CDR1 reads SGHRS; CDR2 reads YFSETQ. The study, taken as a whole, reports: It was found that expanded intratumoral alpha and beta TCR counts tracked tumor mutation counts.

The rearrangement joins TRBV5-1 to TRBJ2-1, with D perhaps TRBD1 (6 bases). The TCR sequence derives from a male donor with early-stage non-small cell lung cancer. Specimen: lung tumor tissue, collected at surgery. CDR3 region: CASSLVGAEYNEQFF. The CDR3 DNA is TGCGCCAGCAGCTTGGTGGGGGCCGAGTACAATGAGCAGTTCTTC. Combining the CDR3 with reference TRBV5-1 and TRBJ2-1 gives the whole variable domain KAGVTQTPRYLIKTRGQQVTLSCSPISGHRSVSWYQQTPGQGLQFLFEYFSETQRNKGNFPGRFSGRQFSNSRSEMNVSTLELGDSALYLCASSLVGAEYNEQFFGPGTRLTVL.